Sequencing of this T cell receptor (beta chain) was carried out in a study of T cell changes during pregnancy in multiple sclerosis (dated by TCRdb to the late 2010s). Describing the broader study: Changes in the T cell repertoire over the course of pregnancy were examined in this study in women with multiple sclerosis.

The CDR3 spans 8 residues, from the cysteine through the phenylalanine. Just the 24-base CDR3 DNA is kept, in frame starting at base 1. Cut back by 5 bases and 8 bases, the V and J ends lie 3 bases apart. From the germline V gene, CDR1 is SQVTM and CDR2 is ANQGSEA. As concerns this clone: The antigen it binds to is not known. No much larger clone is present one base from it, and per-base qualities are unavailable.

Library preparation employed the immunoSEQ multiplex PCR assay. What TCRdb holds here is the immuneACCESS table cut down to in-frame rearrangements. Part of the clones is not present; checked against another copy, under half of the missing clones reflect an unresolved V gene, and the others are unexplained. The sample table lists roughly 45,000 clones, approximately 87% of them with a count of one. 1.3% to 1.5% of the sample is in the top ten clones. In this chain, TRBV29-1 is recombined with TRBJ1-2; the D gene remains uncertain. Sequencing was performed on peripheral blood, taken in the first trimester of pregnancy. The receptor's source is a female donor in good health, enrolled as a control in a pregnancy study. CDR3 sequence: CSVQGYTF. The DNA reads TGCAGCGTTCAAGGCTACACCTTC.